Below, one T cell receptor (beta chain) is given with its context. Here immunoSEQ multiplex PCR was the method, and the copy in TCRdb shows in-frame clones only, minus some. The sample yields 150,000 or so clones, approximately 74% seen once. This specimen belongs to a study of blood T cell repertoires in COVID-19. Per germline, CDR1 LGHDT and CDR2 YNNKEL (reference sequence). This CDR3 region has 18 residues. Trimming removed 0 bases from V and 5 bases from J; junction bases left unmatched: 9. This clonotype was sampled from a woman aged 70-85 years with acute or convalescent COVID-19. J is TRBJ2-1 and V is TRBV3-1 (or the pseudogene TRBV3-2); the match to TRBD2 covers 11 bases. Sequenced sample: peripheral blood. The CDR3 coding sequence is TGTGCCAGCAGCCAAGATCTTATAGGACTAGCGGGCCACAATGAGCAGTTCTTC. Its protein product is CASSQDLIGLAGHNEQFF.